These 18 T cell receptor beta chains originate from one sample sequenced in a study of blood T cells in healthy people across ages. With a J-beta primer mix and a sample-barcoded 5' primer, a second PCR ran 7 to 11 cycles. TCRdb independently ran MiXCR on the 5' RACE reads; one entry per CDR3 protein. The repertoire holds roughly 1,700,000 distinct CDR3 sequences, with roughly 27% as singletons. Input material: blood. The receptors derive from a woman aged 25 to 39 in good health.

The gene calls are TRBV29-1 and TRBJ2-5; TRBD2 agrees at 7 bases. V was pared by 7 bases and J by 2 bases, with 13 bases of the junction left unmatched. The CDR3 length is 15 residues. Germline CDR1 and CDR2: SQVTM and ANQGSEA. The CDR3 nucleotides are TGCAGCGCCCGGCCCCCTAGCGGAGTTCAAGAGACCCAGTACTTC. Its translation is CSARPPSGVQETQYF.

This clonotype appeared a few times. The chain recombines TRBV12-3 or TRBV12-4 with TRBJ1-2; D is possibly TRBD1 (5 bases). This CDR3 is 13 amino acids long. V was shortened by 1 base and J by 6 bases, with 9 bases between the two germline ends. CDR3 in DNA: TGTGCCAGCAGTTTAGGAAGGGGCCATGGCTACACCTTC. It is translated as CASSLGRGHGYTF.

There are a few counts of this clonotype. This chain links TRBV2 with TRBJ2-3; tentative D call: TRBD2 (5 bases). The ends were cut back, 4 bases at V and 2 bases at J, with 13 bases in the middle. Germline lookup yields CDR1 SNHLY and CDR2 FYNNEI. This CDR3 spans 15 amino acids. The CDR3 protein is CASSVTGGTTDTQYF. DNA of the CDR3: TGTGCCAGCAGTGTGACTGGAGGAACCACAGATACGCAGTATTTT.

The gene calls are TRBV7-2 and TRBJ2-7, with 9 bases fitting TRBD2. Looked up from germline, CDR1 is SGHTA and CDR2 is FQGNSA. CDR3 length equals 15 residues. With 1 base clipped from V and 3 bases from J, the junction kept 4 bases outside the gene matches. The CDR3 loop is CASSLESGGFYEQYF. The CDR3 coding sequence is TGTGCCAGCAGCTTAGAGAGCGGGGGGTTCTACGAGCAGTACTTC.

The sample holds a few counts of this clonotype. This chain joins TRBV5-1 and TRBJ1-1, with D perhaps TRBD1 (5 bases). Germline loops: CDR1 SGHRS, CDR2 YFSETQ. The CDR3 runs to 14 residues. V gave up 5 bases and J gave up 7 bases, with 18 bases separating them. CDR3 amino acids: CASSQSGGSVEAFF. The CDR3, as DNA: TGCGCCAGCAGTCAGTCGGGGGGGAGCGTTGAAGCTTTCTTT.

Comments on this clonotype: The junction shows a germline mismatch at one end, possibly a read error. The rearrangement uses TRBV7-2 and TRBJ2-3; 11 bases align to TRBD2. Germline V gives CDR1 SGHTA, CDR2 FQGNSA. The CDR3 runs to 16 residues. The CDR3 bases are TGTGCCGGCAGCTTTACCTCCGGGACTAGCGGAGATACGCAGTATTTT. Amino acids: CAGSFTSGTSGDTQYF.

This clonotype was counted a few times. A much larger clone lies one base from this, so it may be a read error. This rearrangement joins TRBV15 to TRBJ2-7; unclear D gene. This CDR3 has 13 amino acids. Germline V gene sequence: CDR1 LNHNV, CDR2 YYDKDF (reference sequence). CDR3 coding DNA: TGTGCCGCCAGCAGTGGATTCAACTACGAGCAGTACTTC. Amino acid sequence: CAASSGFNYEQYF.

This clonotype came up a few times. The chain couples TRBV2 to TRBJ1-2, with no clear D. Germline lookup yields CDR1 SNHLY and CDR2 FYNNEI. The CDR3 spans 12 residues. Trimming took off 7 bases at V and 2 bases at J, with 8 bases between the two ends. CDR3 sequence reads: CASKPDNYGYTF. The CDR3 DNA is TGTGCCAGCAAGCCGGACAACTATGGCTACACCTTC.

This clonotype was observed a few times. The rearrangement links TRBV14 to TRBJ2-6; D gene uncertain. Trimming shortened V by 4 bases and J by 0 bases, and 10 bases separated the two germline ends. This CDR3 has 16 amino acids. Germline loops: CDR1 SGHDN, CDR2 FVKESK. The CDR3 bases are TGTGCCAGCAGCCCCCGTGAGCTCTCTGGGGCCAACGTCCTGACTTTC. As protein: CASSPRELSGANVLTF. The full variable domain, rest sourced from reference TRBV14 and TRBJ2-6, is EAGVTQFPSHSVIEKGQTVTLRCDPISGHDNLYWYRRVMGKEIKFLLHFVKESKQDESGMPNNRFLAERTGGTYSTLKVQPAELEDSGVYFCASSPRELSGANVLTFGAGSRLTVL.

In DNA, the CDR3 is TGTGCCAGCAGTCCCTGGCGGGCCCCGGGGACTGAAGCTTTCTTT. Protein: CASSPWRAPGTEAFF. This chain uses TRBV6-5 with TRBJ1-1, with D unclear. The CDR3 is 15 residues long. The germline V gene has CDR1 MNHEY and CDR2 SVGAGI. Trimming pared 5 bases from V and 5 bases from J, leaving 18 bases between.

The CDR3 nucleotides are TGTGCCAGCAGTTTGGGGACAGGGGGCCGTCAGCAGTTCTTC. Encoded protein: CASSLGTGGRQQFF. The V call is TRBV12-3 or TRBV12-4, the J call TRBJ2-1; 12 bases agree with TRBD1. Trimming took 3 bases from V and 11 from J; bases not matched to a gene: 5. The CDR3 is made up of 14 amino acids.

V gene TRBV5-6 combines with J gene TRBJ2-3, with a tentative D call TRBD2 (7 bases). The CDR3 extends over 17 amino acids. V lost 3 bases and J lost 2, with 19 bases in between. Germline CDR1 reads SGHDT; CDR2 reads YYEEEE. The DNA for the CDR3 is TGTGCCAGCAGCTGGGGGCGGGAGCGGGGCTTCACAGATACGCAGTATTTT. Residues: CASSWGRERGFTDTQYF.

This clonotype was observed a handful of times. The chain recombines TRBV12-3 or TRBV12-4 with TRBJ1-2; 7 positions match TRBD1. The V and J ends lost 4 bases and 7 bases, in that order; junction bases with no gene match: 9. The CDR3 is 14 residues long. The CDR3 loop is CASSSGTGVSGYTF. CDR3 coding DNA: TGTGCCAGCAGTTCCGGTACAGGGGTGAGTGGCTACACCTTC.

Worth noting for this clonotype: The final CDR3 position lacks the conserved phenylalanine or tryptophan, pointing to a likely read error. This sequence joins TRBV12-3 or TRBV12-4 and TRBJ2-5, with a weak D call TRBD2 (5 bases). The CDR3 consists of 13 residues. The germline V and J ends were trimmed by 6 bases and 5 bases, with 13 bases remaining between them. CDR3 DNA: TGTGCCAGCAGCCTAGCTGGCGGCGAGACCCAGTACTTA. As protein: CASSLAGGETQYL.

Ten or more counts support this clonotype. The chain is built from TRBV24-1 and TRBJ2-3; possibly TRBD2 for D (5 bases). The V end lost 4 bases, the J end lost 3 bases, and 13 bases lay between the germline ends. Germline V gene lookup returns CDR1 KGHDR and CDR2 SFDVKD. This CDR3 comprises 15 residues. CDR3 region: CATSESGKETDTQYF. The CDR3 DNA sequence: TGTGCCACCAGTGAATCGGGGAAAGAAACAGATACGCAGTATTTT.

The chain combines TRBV12-3 or TRBV12-4 with TRBJ2-3, with D uncertain. Trimming took off 6 bases at V and 6 bases at J, with 10 bases between the two ends. This CDR3 has 12 amino acids. Here the CDR3 reads CASRVYADTQYF. The CDR3, as DNA: TGTGCCAGCAGAGTTTATGCGGATACGCAGTATTTT.

V usage is TRBV20-1 and J usage is TRBJ1-6; unclear D gene. The germline V and J ends were trimmed by 3 bases and 1 base, with 16 bases remaining between them. CDR1 and CDR2 from the germline V gene are DFQATT and SNEGSKA (reference sequence). The CDR3 extends over 17 amino acids. The CDR3 protein is CSASSPGQASYNSPLHF. The DNA of the CDR3 is TGCAGTGCTAGTTCCCCGGGCCAAGCATCCTATAATTCACCCCTCCACTTT.

CDR3 sequence: CASKITQDRGGGNEQFF. Here the CDR3 DNA reads TGTGCCAGTAAGATAACTCAGGACAGGGGAGGAGGGAATGAGCAGTTCTTC. This chain connects TRBV21-1 to TRBJ2-1; TRBD1, the D gene given by the table, was not confirmed from the DNA. TRBV21-1 is recorded as a pseudogene. The CDR3 is 17 residues long.